A single sample is the source of the 22 T cell receptor beta chains below, sequenced in a study of CD8+CD57+ T cells in acquired aplastic anemia. CD8+CD57+ cell expansion had been shown by flow cytometry in patients chosen for sequencing. It was genomic DNA that served as the template for profiling TCR beta VDJ and CDR3. TCRdb fed the reads into MiXCR, producing one record per CDR3 protein. The sample lists over 150,000 distinct CDR3 sequences; 40% to 65% were seen once. Material for sequencing was sorted CD4+, CD8+, or CD8+CD57+ T cells (not recorded which) from PBMCs. Receptor source: a human donor with aplastic anemia.

The gene calls are TRBV2 and TRBJ2-1; 7 bases agree with TRBD2. CDR1 is SNHLY and CDR2 is FYNNEI in the germline V gene. Trimming took 2 bases from V and 2 from J; bases not matched to a gene: 3. This CDR3 region has 15 residues. CDR3 sequence reads: CASSESLAAYNEQFF. For the CDR3, the DNA is TGTGCCAGCAGTGAAAGCCTAGCGGCCTACAATGAGCAGTTCTTC.

This clonotype was seen ten or more times. This chain uses TRBV6-5 with TRBJ2-7, with TRBD1 identical over 11 bases. Germline values: CDR1 MNHEY, CDR2 SVGAGI. V was clipped by 5 bases and J by 2 bases; unmatched bases: 5. There are 15 residues in the CDR3. CDR3 sequence reads: CASSNPGQGAYEQYF. CDR3 DNA: TGTGCCAGCAGTAACCCGGGACAGGGGGCCTACGAGCAGTACTTC.

This chain links TRBV2 with TRBJ1-4, with D possibly matching TRBD1 (5 bases). V lost 2 bases and J lost 1, with 23 bases in between. Per the germline V gene, CDR1 is SNHLY and CDR2 is FYNNEI. CDR3 length: 20 amino acids. This CDR3 reads CASSEWLYKRGVGTNEKLFF. The DNA of the CDR3 is TGTGCCAGCAGTGAATGGCTCTATAAAAGGGGTGTAGGAACTAATGAAAAACTGTTTTTT. The full variable domain, its missing parts supplied by reference TRBV2 and TRBJ1-4, is EPEVTQTPSHQVTQMGQEVILRCVPISNHLYFYWYRQILGQKVEFLVSFYNNEISEKSEIFDDQFSVERPDGSNFTLKIRSTKLEDSAMYFCASSEWLYKRGVGTNEKLFFGSGTQLSVL.

The J gene is TRBJ1-2, the V gene TRBV27; 7 bases are shared with TRBD1. This CDR3 comprises 15 residues. Germline CDR1 MNHEY, CDR2 SMNVEV (reference sequence). V shed 0 bases and J 7 bases; nucleotides not matched to a gene: 8. CDR3 bases: TGTGCCAGCAGTTTATCAATCCAGGGGGGTGGTGGCTACACCTTC. It is translated as CASSLSIQGGGGYTF.

CDR3 sequence reads: CSARDLRSKGNSPLHF. The CDR3 bases are TGCAGTGCTAGAGATCTGCGTTCAAAGGGAAATTCACCCCTCCACTTT. This rearrangement joins TRBV20-1 to TRBJ1-6; D remains unclear. The CDR3 extends over 16 amino acids. Germline CDR1 is DFQATT and CDR2 is SNEGSKA (reference sequence). V lost 0 bases to trimming and J lost 7 bases, with 16 bases between them.

This clonotype was picked up many times. The rearrangement links TRBV19 to TRBJ1-5; a possible D gene is TRBD1 (6 bases). This CDR3 contains 13 residues. Germline V gives CDR1 LNHDA, CDR2 SQIVND (reference sequence). Trimming removed 3 bases at V and 8 bases at J, with 11 bases between. CDR3 in amino acids: CASSIRGREPQHF. DNA of the CDR3: TGTGCCAGTAGTATCCGGGGGCGGGAGCCCCAGCATTTT.

This clonotype was observed at least ten times. J is TRBJ2-5 and V is TRBV7-9; 8 nucleotides agree with TRBD1. Germline CDR1 is SEHNR and CDR2 is FQNEAQ (reference sequence). CDR3 length equals 14 residues. The V segment lost 5 bases and the J segment 5 bases; nucleotides outside the gene matches: 7. CDR3 amino acids: CASSGARGQETQYF. The CDR3, as DNA: TGTGCCAGCAGCGGTGCCAGGGGGCAGGAGACCCAGTACTTC. Full variable domain (missing parts from reference TRBV7-9 and TRBJ2-5): DTGVSQNPRHKITKRGQNVTFRCDPISEHNRLYWYRQTLGQGPEFLTYFQNEAQLEKSRLLSDRFSAERPKGSFSTLEIQRTEQGDSAMYLCASSGARGQETQYFGPGTRLLVL.

There are a few counts of this clonotype. V is TRBV15 and J is TRBJ2-5; 9 nucleotides line up with TRBD1. The trim removed 0 bases at V and 9 bases at J, leaving 11 bases unmatched. The CDR3 is made up of 16 amino acids. Germline CDR1 reads LNHNV; CDR2 reads YYDKDF (reference sequence). In DNA form, the CDR3 reads TGTGCCACCAGCAGAGATGTCACAGGGGGCGAGACGGCCCAGTACTTC. It codes for CATSRDVTGGETAQYF.

In this sample, this clonotype turned up a few times. This chain links TRBV5-6 with TRBJ2-2; 11 bases are a match to TRBD1. Losses at the gene ends were 5 bases for V and 5 bases for J; bases not matched to a gene: 8. CDR1 SGHDT and CDR2 YYEEEE come from the germline V gene. The CDR3 sequence is 16 residues long. The CDR3 reads CASSLPGQGVTGELFF. The CDR3 DNA reads as TGTGCCAGCAGTCTCCCGGGACAGGGGGTAACCGGGGAGCTGTTTTTT.

This clonotype was seen only once. The CDR3 reads CASSYTETQYF. DNA for the CDR3: TGTGCCAGCAGTTACACCGAGACCCAGTACTTC. The V call is TRBV7-9, the J call TRBJ2-5, with D unresolved. Germline lookup yields CDR1 SEHNR and CDR2 FQNEAQ (reference sequence). The length of the CDR3 is 11 residues. V was trimmed by 6 bases and J by 5 bases, leaving 7 bases between them.

This clonotype was seen at least ten times. The chain links TRBV19 to TRBJ1-2, with D perhaps matching TRBD1 (5 bases). This CDR3 spans 15 amino acids. Germline V gene lookup returns CDR1 LNHDA and CDR2 SQIVND (reference sequence). The germline V and J ends were trimmed by 7 bases and 6 bases, with 21 bases remaining between them. The CDR3 loop reads CASIAGGSRMDGYTF. The CDR3 DNA is TGTGCCAGTATCGCTGGGGGGTCCCGGATGGATGGCTACACCTTC.

CDR3 nucleotides: TGTGCCAGCAGCCAGGGACTCGGCACCCCCTACGAGCAGTACTTC. This gives the protein CASSQGLGTPYEQYF. The chain combines TRBV13 with TRBJ2-7; D may be TRBD2 (6 bases). The CDR3 is made up of 15 amino acids. Per germline, CDR1 PRHDT and CDR2 FYEKMQ (reference sequence). The V end lost 5 bases, the J end lost 2 bases, and 16 bases lay between the germline ends.

This sequence joins TRBV9 and TRBJ1-2; 8 nucleotides agree with TRBD1. The CDR3 extends over 15 amino acids. V lost 2 bases, J lost 4 bases, and 7 bases stayed unmatched. Germline V lookup: CDR1 SGDLS, CDR2 YYNGEE. Here the CDR3 reads CASSVGQGGAYGYTF. The CDR3 coding sequence is TGTGCCAGCAGCGTCGGACAGGGTGGTGCCTATGGCTACACCTTC.

The V gene is TRBV20-1, the J gene TRBJ2-7; 12 bases fit TRBD1. This CDR3 contains 17 residues. The trim removed 3 bases at V and 0 bases at J, leaving 9 bases unmatched. CDR1 DFQATT and CDR2 SNEGSKA come from the germline V gene (reference sequence). The chain's CDR3 is CSASTGTGGASSYEQYF. Written as DNA, the CDR3 is TGCAGTGCTAGTACCGGGACAGGGGGCGCGAGCTCCTACGAGCAGTACTTC.

This clonotype appeared many times. The chain joins TRBV7-2 to TRBJ2-7; D remains ambiguous. In germline, CDR1 is SGHTA, CDR2 FQGNSA. V was cut by 3 bases and J by 0 bases, with 0 bases left in between. The CDR3 totals 11 residues. Here the CDR3 reads CASSFSYEQYF. The CDR3 bases are TGTGCCAGCAGCTTCTCCTACGAGCAGTACTTC.

This sequence joins TRBV7-8 and TRBJ1-3; unclear D gene. This CDR3 is built from 17 residues. The germline CDR1 and CDR2 sequences are SGHVS and FQNEAQ. Trimming cost V 2 bases and J 4 bases, with 18 bases left between them. This CDR3 reads CASSLYRAVSDGNTIYF. The CDR3 coding sequence is TGTGCCAGCAGCTTATATCGAGCGGTGTCTGACGGAAACACCATATATTTT.

This clonotype was seen many times. The CDR3 sequence is CASSLGEGGGRRYNEQFF. The CDR3 region has the DNA TGTGCCAGCAGCTTAGGGGAGGGAGGGGGGCGGCGCTACAATGAGCAGTTCTTC. The rearrangement uses TRBV11-2 and TRBJ2-1, with D possibly TRBD2 on 7 matching bases. This CDR3 is built from 18 residues. Trimming pared 1 base from V and 3 bases from J, leaving 19 bases between. Germline CDR1 SGHAT, CDR2 FQNNGV. Variable domain in full (rest from reference TRBV11-2 and TRBJ2-1): EAGVAQSPRYKIIEKRQSVAFWCNPISGHATLYWYQQILGQGPKLLIQFQNNGVVDDSQLPKDRFSAERLKGVDSTLKIQPAKLEDSAVYLCASSLGEGGGRRYNEQFFGPGTRLTVL.

This clonotype was picked up many times. The CDR3 DNA follows: TGTGCCAGCAGCTTATGGGCGGGGGGGCCCGGAGAGACCCAGTACTTC. Its translation: CASSLWAGGPGETQYF. The chain couples TRBV7-8 to TRBJ2-5, with 9 positions matching TRBD2. In germline, CDR1 is SGHVS, CDR2 FQNEAQ. The CDR3 loop spans 16 amino acids. V lost 2 bases and J lost 4; bases outside the gene matches: 8.

This clonotype was seen ten or more times. The rearrangement joins TRBV5-1 to TRBJ2-7; 10 positions agree with TRBD2. The CDR3 sequence is 15 residues long. CDR1 and CDR2 (germline): SGHRS, YFSETQ. With V trimmed by 4 bases and J by 4 bases, 8 bases remained unmatched. The CDR3 sequence: CASSEEAAGGYEQYF. Here the CDR3 DNA reads TGCGCCAGCAGCGAGGAGGCAGCGGGGGGGTACGAGCAGTACTTC.

The rearrangement links TRBV15 to TRBJ2-3; D is ambiguous. This CDR3 is built from 13 residues. Trimming took off 0 bases at V and 4 bases at J, with 5 bases between the two ends. Germline V gene lookup returns CDR1 LNHNV and CDR2 YYDKDF (reference sequence). In nucleotides, the CDR3 is TGTGCCACCAGCAGAGATCCCCCAGATACGCAGTATTTT. Amino acid sequence: CATSRDPPDTQYF. The full variable domain, with the rest looked up from reference TRBV15 and TRBJ2-3, is DAMVIQNPRYQVTQFGKPVTLSCSQTLNHNVMYWYQQKSSQAPKLLFHYYDKDFNNEADTPDNFQSRRPNTSFCFLDIRSPGLGDTAMYLCATSRDPPDTQYFGPGTRLTVL.

This clonotype has a count of ten or more. The rearrangement joins TRBV29-1 to TRBJ1-2; D is ambiguous. Germline assignment: CDR1 SQVTM and CDR2 ANQGSEA. CDR3 length equals 11 residues. The germline V and J ends were trimmed by 3 bases and 7 bases, with 9 bases remaining between them. CDR3 bases: TGCAGCGTTGAGGAGAGGGTTGGCTACACCTTC. Amino acid sequence: CSVEERVGYTF. Full variable domain (outside the CDR3, taken from reference TRBV29-1 and TRBJ1-2): SAVISQKPSRDICQRGTSLTIQCQVDSQVTMMFWYRQQPGQSLTLIATANQGSEATYESGFVIDKFPISRPNLTFSTLTVSNMSPEDSSIYLCSVEERVGYTFGSGTRLTVV.

This clonotype was observed a single time. Possible read error: a much larger clone is one base away. The chain carries TRBV5-1 and TRBJ2-1; 10 bases align to TRBD2. This CDR3 has 13 residues. Germline V gene sequence: CDR1 SGHRS, CDR2 YFSETQ. The V gene end was trimmed by 4 bases and the J gene end by 9 bases; junction bases not matched to a gene: 4. CDR3 sequence reads: CASSPWTSGEQFF. CDR3 nucleotides: TGCGCCAGCAGCCCTTGGACTAGCGGTGAGCAGTTCTTC.